Listed below are T cell receptor beta chains from one sample, sequenced in a study of cytomegalovirus exposure and HLA in healthy donors. Here immunoSEQ multiplex PCR was the method, and the copy in TCRdb shows in-frame clones only, minus some. Of roughly 120,000 clones in the sample, approximately 69% are singletons; the top ten hold under 14%. The specimen sequenced was PBMCs. The receptors come from a woman between 45 and 60 years old in good health and CMV-seropositive. Each CDR3 is given with its conserved first and last residue. Each record gives: clone size, D gene, V gene, J gene, CDR3 protein, CDR3 DNA. The D gene is left open where the match is weak. Size values are once, few and many counts, or a class for expanded clones, and some rows have none.

clone_size: NA; d_call: NA; v_call: TRBV30; j_call: TRBJ2-7; cdr3_aa: CAWSVTALAYEQYF; cdr3_nt: TGTGCCTGGAGTGTAACAGCCCTCGCTTACGAGCAGTACTTC
clone_size: NA; d_call: TRBD2; v_call: TRBV19; j_call: TRBJ2-1; cdr3_aa: CASSLGLNNEQFF; cdr3_nt: TGTGCCAGTAGTTTGGGACTAAACAATGAGCAGTTCTTC
clone_size: NA; d_call: TRBD1; v_call: TRBV19; j_call: TRBJ1-2; cdr3_aa: CASSDRDGYTF; cdr3_nt: TGTGCCAGTTCGGACAGGGATGGCTACACCTTC
clone_size: few; d_call: TRBD2; v_call: TRBV29-1; j_call: TRBJ2-2; cdr3_aa: CSVVGTSGSAGELFF; cdr3_nt: TGCAGCGTCGTCGGGACTAGCGGGAGCGCCGGGGAGCTGTTTTTT
clone_size: NA; d_call: NA; v_call: TRBV10-3; j_call: TRBJ1-1; cdr3_aa: CAISPRGNTEAFF; cdr3_nt: TGTGCCATCAGCCCCAGGGGGAACACTGAAGCTTTCTTT
clone_size: NA; d_call: NA; v_call: TRBV7-9; j_call: TRBJ1-1; cdr3_aa: CASSPTGNTEAFF; cdr3_nt: TGTGCCAGCAGCCCAACAGGGAACACTGAAGCTTTCTTT
clone_size: NA; d_call: TRBD2; v_call: TRBV7-2; j_call: TRBJ2-5; cdr3_aa: CASSRLAGVETQYF; cdr3_nt: TGTGCCAGCAGCCGACTAGCGGGAGTAGAGACCCAGTACTTC
clone_size: few; d_call: NA; v_call: TRBV19; j_call: TRBJ1-5; cdr3_aa: CASSISGGGGNQPQHF; cdr3_nt: TGTGCCAGTAGTATAAGCGGGGGTGGGGGCAATCAGCCCCAGCATTTT
clone_size: NA; d_call: NA; v_call: TRBV6-6; j_call: TRBJ1-3; cdr3_aa: CASTVDTYSGNTIYF; cdr3_nt: TGTGCCAGCACCGTGGACACATACTCTGGAAACACCATATATTTT
clone_size: NA; d_call: TRBD1; v_call: TRBV5-1; j_call: TRBJ1-3; cdr3_aa: CASSVGQGAGNTIYF; cdr3_nt: TGCGCCAGCAGCGTCGGACAGGGGGCAGGAAACACCATATATTTT
clone_size: NA; d_call: TRBD2; v_call: TRBV6-5; j_call: TRBJ2-7; cdr3_aa: CASRVGLAAYEQYF; cdr3_nt: TGTGCCAGCAGGGTGGGACTAGCGGCATACGAGCAGTACTTC
clone_size: few; d_call: TRBD1; v_call: TRBV7-9; j_call: TRBJ2-7; cdr3_aa: CASSFGTESSYEQYF; cdr3_nt: TGTGCCAGCAGCTTTGGGACAGAAAGCTCCTACGAGCAGTACTTC
clone_size: NA; d_call: TRBD1; v_call: TRBV28; j_call: TRBJ1-5; cdr3_aa: CASRGTAYSNQLQHF; cdr3_nt: TGTGCCAGCAGGGGGACAGCATATAGCAATCAGCTCCAGCATTTT
clone_size: once; d_call: NA; v_call: TRBV6-5; j_call: TRBJ2-4; cdr3_aa: CASSPSRDNKNIQYF; cdr3_nt: TGTGCCAGCAGTCCATCGAGGGATAACAAAAACATTCAGTACTTC
clone_size: NA; d_call: NA; v_call: TRBV27; j_call: TRBJ2-7; cdr3_aa: CASSIRQAPTSYEQYF; cdr3_nt: TGTGCCAGCAGTATCCGACAGGCGCCAACCTCCTACGAGCAGTACTTC
clone_size: NA; d_call: TRBD1; v_call: TRBV27; j_call: TRBJ1-6; cdr3_aa: CASSLSTGGVSPLHF; cdr3_nt: TGTGCCAGCAGTTTATCCACAGGGGGCGTATCACCCCTCCACTTT
clone_size: NA; d_call: TRBD1; v_call: TRBV6-1; j_call: TRBJ1-1; cdr3_aa: CAIFYTGGLAEAFF; cdr3_nt: TGTGCCATCTTTTACACAGGGGGCCTCGCTGAAGCTTTCTTT
clone_size: few; d_call: NA; v_call: TRBV7-2; j_call: TRBJ2-3; cdr3_aa: CASSLAPGGSSGGGTDTQYF; cdr3_nt: TGTGCCAGCAGCTTAGCGCCGGGGGGTAGTAGCGGAGGGGGTACAGATACGCAGTATTTT
clone_size: NA; d_call: NA; v_call: TRBV10-1; j_call: TRBJ1-3; cdr3_aa: CASSESLEGNTIYF; cdr3_nt: TGCGCCAGCAGTGAGTCGCTAGAGGGAAACACCATATATTTT
clone_size: NA; d_call: NA; v_call: TRBV6-4; j_call: TRBJ2-1; cdr3_aa: CASSDSPRGPYNEQFF; cdr3_nt: TGTGCCAGCAGTGACTCACCGCGGGGCCCCTACAATGAGCAGTTCTTC
clone_size: NA; d_call: NA; v_call: TRBV30; j_call: TRBJ1-1; cdr3_aa: CAWSNRRGKNTEAFF; cdr3_nt: TGTGCCTGGAGTAACCGCAGGGGCAAGAACACTGAAGCTTTCTTT
clone_size: NA; d_call: NA; v_call: TRBV11-2; j_call: TRBJ1-5; cdr3_aa: CASSLDRDSSNQPQHF; cdr3_nt: TGTGCCAGCAGCTTAGATCGCGACAGCAGCAATCAGCCCCAGCATTTT